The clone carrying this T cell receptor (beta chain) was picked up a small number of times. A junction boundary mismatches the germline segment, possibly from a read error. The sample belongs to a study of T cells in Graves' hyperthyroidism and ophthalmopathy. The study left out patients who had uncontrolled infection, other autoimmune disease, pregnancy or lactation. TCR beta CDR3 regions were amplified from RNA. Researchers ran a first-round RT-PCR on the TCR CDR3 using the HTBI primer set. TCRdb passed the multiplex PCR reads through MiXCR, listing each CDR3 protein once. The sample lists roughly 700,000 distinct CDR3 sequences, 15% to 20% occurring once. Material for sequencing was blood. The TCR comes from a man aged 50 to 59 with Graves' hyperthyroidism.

The CDR3 region is CASSGGQGLSYEQCF. In DNA form, the CDR3 reads TGTGCCAGCAGCGGCGGACAGGGCCTCTCCTACGAGCAGTGCTTC. The rearrangement links TRBV9 to TRBJ2-7; the match to TRBD1 covers 8 bases. Looked up from germline, CDR1 is SGDLS and CDR2 is YYNGEE. The CDR3 extends over 15 amino acids.